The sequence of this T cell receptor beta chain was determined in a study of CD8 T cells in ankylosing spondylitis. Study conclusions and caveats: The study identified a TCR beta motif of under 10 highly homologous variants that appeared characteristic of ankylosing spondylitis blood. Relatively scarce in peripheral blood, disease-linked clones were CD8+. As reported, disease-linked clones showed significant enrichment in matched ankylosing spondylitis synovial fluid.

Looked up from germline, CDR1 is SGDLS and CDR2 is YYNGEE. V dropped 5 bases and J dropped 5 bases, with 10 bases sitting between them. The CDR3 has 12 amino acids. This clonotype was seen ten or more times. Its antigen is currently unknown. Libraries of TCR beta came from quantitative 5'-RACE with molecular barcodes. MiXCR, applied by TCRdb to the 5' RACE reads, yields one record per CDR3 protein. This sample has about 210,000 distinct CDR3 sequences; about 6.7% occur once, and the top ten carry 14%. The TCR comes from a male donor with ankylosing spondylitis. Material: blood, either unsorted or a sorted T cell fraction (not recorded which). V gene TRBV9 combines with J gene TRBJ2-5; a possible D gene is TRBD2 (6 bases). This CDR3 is CASSPGGETQYF. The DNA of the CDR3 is TGTGCCAGCAGTCCCGGAGGGGAGACCCAGTACTTC.